The 20 T cell receptor beta chains below were found in one sample sequenced in a study of control samples from healthy donors and cancer patients. TCRdb's table, derived via immunoSEQ multiplex PCR, lists solely in-frame clones and lacks some. The table has more than 100,000 clones, more than 85% seen once; the top ten hold roughly 8.6%. Sequenced input: blood. Receptors originate from a man between 18 and 35 years old in good health.

The V and J genes are TRBV6-1 and TRBJ1-1; D ambiguous. V dropped 1 base and J dropped 0 bases, with 9 bases sitting between them. The CDR3 has 15 residues. Germline loops: CDR1 MNHNS, CDR2 SASEGT. The CDR3 DNA is TGTGCCAGCAGTGAAGATGGCAGTGTGAACACTGAAGCTTTCTTT. It is translated as CASSEDGSVNTEAFF.

The gene calls are TRBV3-1 (or the pseudogene TRBV3-2) and TRBJ1-4; a possible D gene is TRBD1 (6 bases). The CDR3 length is 15 residues. CDR1 LGHDT and CDR2 YNNKEL come from the germline V gene (reference sequence). The V and J ends lost 4 bases and 5 bases respectively, with 14 bases between them. CDR3 in DNA: TGTGCCAGCAGCCCCAGCCTGGGGGGCAATGAAAAACTGTTTTTT. This translates into CASSPSLGGNEKLFF.

This chain uses TRBV6-1 with TRBJ1-4; 8 nucleotides align to TRBD1. The CDR3 is 15 amino acids. V lost 2 bases and J lost 6; bases outside the gene matches: 5. Germline values: CDR1 MNHNS, CDR2 SASEGT. DNA of the CDR3: TGTGCCAGCAGTGAAAGCACAGGGGGTTATGAAAAACTGTTTTTT. Its protein product is CASSESTGGYEKLFF.

V gene TRBV28 combines with J gene TRBJ1-5; the D gene is possibly TRBD1 (5 bases). The CDR3 runs to 13 residues. The germline CDR1 and CDR2 sequences are MDHEN and SYDVKM. The germline V and J ends were trimmed by 2 bases and 7 bases, with 9 bases remaining between them. The DNA of the CDR3 is TGTGCCAGCAGTTTAAACAGGTGGCAGCCCCAGCATTTT. Protein sequence: CASSLNRWQPQHF.

V and J are TRBV4-2 and TRBJ2-7; unclear D gene. There are 15 residues in the CDR3. The germline V and J ends were trimmed by 0 bases and 2 bases, with 11 bases remaining between them. Germline V gene sequence: CDR1 LGHNA, CDR2 YNFKEQ. For the CDR3, the DNA is TGTGCCAGCAGCCAAGATTGGGCCGCCACCTACGAGCAGTACTTC. Translation: CASSQDWAATYEQYF.

The chain couples TRBV29-1 to TRBJ1-1, with 9 bases identical to TRBD1. This CDR3 contains 15 residues. V trimming: 2 bases; J trimming: 5 bases; junction bases outside the gene matches: 9. Per the germline V gene, CDR1 is SQVTM and CDR2 is ANQGSEA. The chain's CDR3 is CSVENPGQGKTEAFF. CDR3 nucleotides: TGCAGCGTTGAAAATCCGGGACAGGGAAAAACTGAAGCTTTCTTT.

This chain uses TRBV19 with TRBJ1-6; tentative D call: TRBD1 (6 bases). The V end was cut by 2 bases, the J end by 6 bases, with 8 bases between. The CDR3 is 14 residues long. The germline CDR1 and CDR2 sequences are LNHDA and SQIVND (reference sequence). In DNA form, the CDR3 reads TGTGCCAGTAGTATAACAGGGTTTAATTCACCCCTCCACTTT. Translating gives CASSITGFNSPLHF.

J is TRBJ1-6 and V is TRBV7-9; the D gene is possibly TRBD1 (5 bases). The CDR3 is 15 residues long. Per the germline V gene, CDR1 is SEHNR and CDR2 is FQNEAQ (reference sequence). V was clipped by 3 bases and J by 9 bases, with 15 bases between them. The CDR3 nucleotides read TGTGCCAGCAGCTTCTCCAGGGTGAGCGGTTCACCCCTCCACTTT. Amino acids: CASSFSRVSGSPLHF. The variable domain in full, completed from reference TRBV7-9 and TRBJ1-6, reads DTGVSQNPRHKITKRGQNVTFRCDPISEHNRLYWYRQTLGQGPEFLTYFQNEAQLEKSRLLSDRFSAERPKGSFSTLEIQRTEQGDSAMYLCASSFSRVSGSPLHFGNGTRLTVT.

CDR3 nucleotides: TGTGCCAGCAACATAGGACAATACAGTTACAATGAGCAGTTCTTC. Translated, it gives CASNIGQYSYNEQFF. The gene calls are TRBV5-6 and TRBJ2-1; D perhaps matches TRBD1 (5 bases). The CDR3 totals 15 residues. V was clipped by 6 bases and J by 4 bases, with 17 bases between them. Per the germline V gene, CDR1 is SGHDT and CDR2 is YYEEEE. Filled out from reference TRBV5-6 and TRBJ2-1, the complete variable domain reads DAGVTQSPTHLIKTRGQQVTLRCSPKSGHDTVSWYQQALGQGPQFIFQYYEEEERQRGNFPDRFSGHQFPNYSSELNVNALLLGDSALYLCASNIGQYSYNEQFFGPGTRLTVL.

The CDR3: CASSEWDSSYNEQFF. The CDR3 bases are TGTGCCAGCAGTGAATGGGACAGCTCCTACAATGAGCAGTTCTTC. V usage is TRBV25-1 and J usage is TRBJ2-1; 7 nucleotides align to TRBD1. The germline V gene encodes CDR1 MGHDK and CDR2 SYGVNS. J gave up 0 bases and V 1 base, and 0 bases lay outside the gene matches. This CDR3 has 15 amino acids.

The rearrangement links TRBV30 to TRBJ2-5; possible D gene TRBD2, 6 bases. Germline V gene data show CDR1 as GTSNPN and CDR2 as SVGIG (reference sequence). This CDR3 has 12 residues. Trimming shortened V by 5 bases and J by 5 bases, and 12 bases separated the two germline ends. The CDR3 reads CAWSGGWETQYF. The CDR3 region has the DNA TGTGCCTGGTCCGGGGGTTGGGAGACCCAGTACTTC.

The chain uses TRBV12-5 and TRBJ2-7, with 9 bases aligning to TRBD2. With 6 bases clipped from V and 6 bases from J, the junction kept 9 bases outside the gene matches. The CDR3 loop spans 14 amino acids. The germline CDR1 and CDR2 sequences are LGHNT and FRNRAP. This CDR3 reads CASGPAGGAGEQYF. DNA for the CDR3: TGTGCTAGTGGGCCCGCGGGGGGGGCGGGCGAGCAGTACTTC. Supplemented by reference TRBV12-5 and TRBJ2-7, the full variable domain reads DARVTQTPRHKVTEMGQEVTMRCQPILGHNTVFWYRQTMMQGLELLAYFRNRAPLDDSGMPKDRFSAEMPDATLATLKIQPSEPRDSAVYFCASGPAGGAGEQYFGPGTRLTVT.

The gene calls are TRBV12-5 and TRBJ1-6, with 9 nucleotides matching TRBD1. This CDR3 comprises 18 residues. Trimming at V came to 1 base and at J to 9 bases, leaving 13 bases not matched to a gene. CDR1 LGHNT and CDR2 FRNRAP come from the germline V gene. CDR3 nucleotides: TGTGCTAGTGGTTTGGCGGTAAGGTTTGGGACAGGGTCTTCACCCCTCCACTTT. Translated: CASGLAVRFGTGSSPLHF.

This chain connects TRBV2 to TRBJ1-1; D remains unclear. The CDR3 sequence is 12 residues long. Germline CDR1 is SNHLY and CDR2 is FYNNEI. V shed 7 bases and J shed 7 bases, with 13 bases lying between them. The CDR3 DNA reads as TGTGCCAGCAATAGGTTGGGAAGTGAAGCTTTCTTT. This sequence encodes CASNRLGSEAFF.

The chain links TRBV9 to TRBJ2-5; the D is unclear. The V end was cut by 2 bases, the J end by 7 bases, with 15 bases between. The CDR3 length is 14 residues. CDR1 is SGDLS, CDR2 YYNGEE, per germline. The CDR3 DNA sequence: TGTGCCAGCAGCGTTTCGACCCCCCCCGCGACCCAGTACTTC. Translating it yields CASSVSTPPATQYF.

This chain uses TRBV29-1 with TRBJ1-4; no clear D. Germline V CDR1 and CDR2: SQVTM, ANQGSEA. This CDR3 region has 13 residues. The V end lost 4 bases, the J end lost 3 bases, and 9 bases lay between the germline ends. CDR3 bases: TGCAGCGTTGGCGACGGAGCTAATGAAAAACTGTTTTTT. The encoded protein is CSVGDGANEKLFF.

This clone was seen a handful of times. The CDR3 is CASSFMPSGGGADTQYF. As DNA, the CDR3 is TGTGCCAGCAGCTTCATGCCTAGCGGGGGTGGGGCAGATACGCAGTATTTT. The chain combines TRBV7-3 with TRBJ2-3; 10 positions match TRBD2. Looked up from germline, CDR1 is SGHTA and CDR2 is FQGTGA. J lost 4 bases, V lost 3 bases, and 10 bases had no gene match. This CDR3 region has 17 residues.

This clone was seen a few times. CDR3 protein: CASSIRLAGGGPYNEQFF. The CDR3 DNA reads TGTGCCAGTAGTATCCGACTAGCGGGGGGAGGCCCCTACAATGAGCAGTTCTTC. V usage is TRBV19 and J usage is TRBJ2-1; the match to TRBD2 covers 13 bases. J was trimmed by 2 bases and V by 3 bases; bases with no gene match: 7. Germline V gene data show CDR1 as LNHDA and CDR2 as SQIVND (reference sequence). The CDR3 is 18 residues long. Based on the CDR3 plus reference TRBV19 and TRBJ2-1, the full variable domain is DGGITQSPKYLFRKEGQNVTLSCEQNLNHDAMYWYRQDPGQGLRLIYYSQIVNDFQKGDIAEGYSVSREKKESFPLTVTSAQKNPTAFYLCASSIRLAGGGPYNEQFFGPGTRLTVL.

The chain is built from TRBV6-5 and TRBJ2-4, with TRBD1 matching 9 bases. This CDR3 region has 16 residues. The germline CDR1 and CDR2 sequences are MNHEY and SVGAGI. V was pared by 2 bases and J by 8 bases, with 10 bases of the junction left unmatched. CDR3 residues: CASSYRGQGGEDIQYF. In nucleotides, the CDR3 is TGTGCCAGCAGTTACAGGGGACAGGGAGGAGAGGACATTCAGTACTTC.

This rearrangement joins TRBV7-9 to TRBJ2-7, with 8 bases lining up with TRBD1. The CDR3 runs to 14 residues. The germline CDR1 and CDR2 sequences are SEHNR and FQNEAQ (reference sequence). The V segment lost 1 base and the J segment 4 bases; nucleotides outside the gene matches: 3. The CDR3: CASSLGTGWYEQYF. In DNA, the CDR3 is TGTGCCAGCAGCTTAGGGACAGGGTGGTACGAGCAGTACTTC.